This TCR beta chain was identified during a study of blood T cell repertoires in COVID-19. The data were produced by immunoSEQ multiplex PCR, yet TCRdb's version contains in-frame clones alone and is incomplete. The sample has about 170,000 clones; about 86% are singletons. CDR3 length: 13 residues. Trimming removed 0 bases at V and 4 bases at J, with 7 bases between. The TCR comes from a woman aged 55-70 years with COVID-19, enrolled during active disease. The material sequenced was peripheral blood. This chain connects TRBV12-3 or TRBV12-4 to TRBJ2-7; D perhaps matches TRBD1 (5 bases). CDR3 in DNA: TGTGCCAGCAGTTTAGCGACAGTATACGAGCAGTACTTC. It translates to CASSLATVYEQYF.